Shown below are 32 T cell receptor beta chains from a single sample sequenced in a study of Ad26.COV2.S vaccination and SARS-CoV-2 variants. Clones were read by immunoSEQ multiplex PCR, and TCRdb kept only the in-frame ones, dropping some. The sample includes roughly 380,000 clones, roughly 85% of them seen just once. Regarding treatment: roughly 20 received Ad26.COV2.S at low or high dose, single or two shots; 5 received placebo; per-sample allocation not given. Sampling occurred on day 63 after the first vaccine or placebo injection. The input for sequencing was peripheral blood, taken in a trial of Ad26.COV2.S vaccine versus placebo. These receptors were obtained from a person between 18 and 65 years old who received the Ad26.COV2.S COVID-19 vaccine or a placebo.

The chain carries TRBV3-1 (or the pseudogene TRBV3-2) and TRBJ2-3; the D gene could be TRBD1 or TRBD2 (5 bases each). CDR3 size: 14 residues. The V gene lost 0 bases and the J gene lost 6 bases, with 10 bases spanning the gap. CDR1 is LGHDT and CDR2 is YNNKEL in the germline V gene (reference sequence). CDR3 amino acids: CASSQDKRDDTQYF. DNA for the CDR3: TGTGCCAGCAGCCAAGATAAGAGGGACGATACGCAGTATTTT.

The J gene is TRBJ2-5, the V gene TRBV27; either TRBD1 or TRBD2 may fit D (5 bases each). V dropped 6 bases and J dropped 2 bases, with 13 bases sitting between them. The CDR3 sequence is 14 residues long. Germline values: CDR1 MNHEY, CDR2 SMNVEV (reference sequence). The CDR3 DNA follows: TGTGCCAGCAGGCGACATGAGGGGCAAGAGACCCAGTACTTC. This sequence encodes CASRRHEGQETQYF.

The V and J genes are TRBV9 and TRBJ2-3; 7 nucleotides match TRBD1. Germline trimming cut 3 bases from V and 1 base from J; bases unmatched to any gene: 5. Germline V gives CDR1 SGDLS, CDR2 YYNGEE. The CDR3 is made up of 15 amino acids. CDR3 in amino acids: CASSGGQTGTDTQYF. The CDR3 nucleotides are TGTGCCAGCAGCGGGGGACAGACCGGCACAGATACGCAGTATTTT. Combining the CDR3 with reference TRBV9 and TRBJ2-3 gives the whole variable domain DSGVTQTPKHLITATGQRVTLRCSPRSGDLSVYWYQQSLDQGLQFLIQYYNGEERAKGNILERFSAQQFPDLHSELNLSSLELGDSALYFCASSGGQTGTDTQYFGPGTRLTVL.

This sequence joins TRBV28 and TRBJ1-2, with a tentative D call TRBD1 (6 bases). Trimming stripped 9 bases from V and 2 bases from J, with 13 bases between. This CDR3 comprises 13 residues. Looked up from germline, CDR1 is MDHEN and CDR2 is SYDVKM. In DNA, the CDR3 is TGTGCCAGTATTGGGACACTCAACTATGGCTACACCTTC. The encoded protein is CASIGTLNYGYTF.

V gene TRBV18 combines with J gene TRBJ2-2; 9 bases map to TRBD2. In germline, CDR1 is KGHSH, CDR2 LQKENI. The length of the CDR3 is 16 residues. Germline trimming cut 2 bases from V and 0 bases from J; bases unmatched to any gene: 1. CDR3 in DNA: TGTGCCAGCTCACCAAGCGGGAGGTCGAACACCGGGGAGCTGTTTTTT. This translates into CASSPSGRSNTGELFF.

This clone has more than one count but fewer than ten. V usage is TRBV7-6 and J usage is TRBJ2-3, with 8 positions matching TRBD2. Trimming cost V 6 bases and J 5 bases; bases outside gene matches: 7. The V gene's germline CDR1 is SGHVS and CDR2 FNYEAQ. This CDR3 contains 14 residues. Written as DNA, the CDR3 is TGTGCCAGCAGGAGGGGCGGGAGGCTAGATACGCAGTATTTT. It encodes CASRRGGRLDTQYF.

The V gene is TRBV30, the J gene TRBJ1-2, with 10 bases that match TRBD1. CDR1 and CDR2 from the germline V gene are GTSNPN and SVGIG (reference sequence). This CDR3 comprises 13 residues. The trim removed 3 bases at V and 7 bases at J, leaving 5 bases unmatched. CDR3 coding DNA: TGTGCCTGGAGAACGACAGGGGGCAGTGGCTACACCTTC. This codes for CAWRTTGGSGYTF.

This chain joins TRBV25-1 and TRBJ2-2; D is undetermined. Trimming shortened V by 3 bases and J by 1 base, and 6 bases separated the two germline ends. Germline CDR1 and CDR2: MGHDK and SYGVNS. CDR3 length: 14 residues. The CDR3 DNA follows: TGTGCCAGCAGTGAGACCAAGAACACCGGGGAGCTGTTTTTT. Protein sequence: CASSETKNTGELFF.

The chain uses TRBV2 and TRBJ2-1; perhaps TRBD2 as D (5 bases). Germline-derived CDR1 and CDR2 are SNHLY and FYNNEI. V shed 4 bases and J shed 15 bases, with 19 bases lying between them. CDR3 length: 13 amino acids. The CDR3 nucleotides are TGTGCCAGCAGTGTAACCTTACTAGAGGTGGCGTTCTTC. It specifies CASSVTLLEVAFF.

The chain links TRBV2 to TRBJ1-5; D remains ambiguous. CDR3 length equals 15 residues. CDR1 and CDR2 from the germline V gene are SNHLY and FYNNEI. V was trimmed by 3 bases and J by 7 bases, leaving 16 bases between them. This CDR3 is CASSDTGLPGQPQHF. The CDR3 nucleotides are TGTGCCAGCAGTGACACGGGCCTCCCGGGGCAGCCCCAGCATTTT. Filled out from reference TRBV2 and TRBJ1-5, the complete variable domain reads EPEVTQTPSHQVTQMGQEVILRCVPISNHLYFYWYRQILGQKVEFLVSFYNNEISEKSEIFDDQFSVERPDGSNFTLKIRSTKLEDSAMYFCASSDTGLPGQPQHFGDGTRLSIL.

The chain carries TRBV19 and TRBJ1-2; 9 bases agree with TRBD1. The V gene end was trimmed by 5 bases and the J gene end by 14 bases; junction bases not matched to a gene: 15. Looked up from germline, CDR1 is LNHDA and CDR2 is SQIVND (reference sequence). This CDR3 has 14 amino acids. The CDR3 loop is CASSHAGTGNPQTF. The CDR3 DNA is TGTGCCAGTAGTCATGCCGGGACAGGGAACCCCCAGACCTTC.

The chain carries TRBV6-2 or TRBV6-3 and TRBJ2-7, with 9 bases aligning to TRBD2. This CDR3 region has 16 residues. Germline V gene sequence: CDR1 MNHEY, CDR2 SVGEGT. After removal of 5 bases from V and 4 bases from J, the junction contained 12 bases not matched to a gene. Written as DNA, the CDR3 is TGTGCCAGCAGTCAAGCCCCGACTAGCGGAGATTACGAGCAGTACTTC. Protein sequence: CASSQAPTSGDYEQYF.

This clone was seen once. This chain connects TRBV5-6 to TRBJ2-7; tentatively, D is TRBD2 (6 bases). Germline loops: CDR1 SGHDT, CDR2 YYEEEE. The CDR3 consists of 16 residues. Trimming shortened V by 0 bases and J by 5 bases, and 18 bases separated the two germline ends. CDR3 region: CASSLAGPRGFHEQYF. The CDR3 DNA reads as TGTGCCAGCAGCTTGGCCGGACCCCGGGGGTTCCACGAGCAGTACTTC.

The CDR3 is CASRSDYRSYEQYF. CDR3 DNA: TGCGCCAGCAGGTCCGACTACCGATCCTACGAGCAGTACTTC. The V gene is TRBV10-2, the J gene TRBJ2-7, with a possible D match to TRBD2 (5 bases). The germline CDR1 and CDR2 sequences are WSHSY and SAAADI. CDR3 length: 14 amino acids. Deletions cut 6 bases from V and 1 base from J, with 13 bases between.

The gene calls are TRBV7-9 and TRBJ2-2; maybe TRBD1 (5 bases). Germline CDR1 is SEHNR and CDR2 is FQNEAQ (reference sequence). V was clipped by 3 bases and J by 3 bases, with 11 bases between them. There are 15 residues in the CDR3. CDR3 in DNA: TGTGCCAGCAGCTTGGGGCAGACATACACCGGGGAGCTGTTTTTT. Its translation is CASSLGQTYTGELFF.

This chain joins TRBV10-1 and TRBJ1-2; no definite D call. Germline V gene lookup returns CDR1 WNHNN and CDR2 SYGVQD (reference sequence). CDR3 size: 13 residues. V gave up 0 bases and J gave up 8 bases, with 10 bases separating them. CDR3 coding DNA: TGCGCCAGCAGTGAGTCGACCGTCGGGGGCTACACCTTC. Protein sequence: CASSESTVGGYTF.

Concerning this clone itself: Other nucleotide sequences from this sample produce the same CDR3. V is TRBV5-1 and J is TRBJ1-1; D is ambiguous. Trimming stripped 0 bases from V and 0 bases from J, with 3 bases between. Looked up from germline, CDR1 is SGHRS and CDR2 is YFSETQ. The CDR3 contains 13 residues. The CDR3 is CASSLALNTEAFF. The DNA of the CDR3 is TGCGCCAGCAGCTTGGCGTTGAACACTGAAGCTTTCTTT.

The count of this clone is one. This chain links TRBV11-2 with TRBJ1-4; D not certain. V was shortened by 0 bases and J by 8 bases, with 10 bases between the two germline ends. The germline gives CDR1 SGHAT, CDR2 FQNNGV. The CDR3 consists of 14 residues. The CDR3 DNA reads TGTGCCAGCAGCTTAGATCCCGCCGGAGAAAAACTGTTTTTT. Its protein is CASSLDPAGEKLFF.

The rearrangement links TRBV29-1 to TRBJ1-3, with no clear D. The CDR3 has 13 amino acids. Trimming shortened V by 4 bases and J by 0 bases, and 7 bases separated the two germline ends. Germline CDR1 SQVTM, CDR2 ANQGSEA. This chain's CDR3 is CSVAANSGNTIYF. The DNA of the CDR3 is TGCAGCGTTGCGGCAAACTCTGGAAACACCATATATTTT.

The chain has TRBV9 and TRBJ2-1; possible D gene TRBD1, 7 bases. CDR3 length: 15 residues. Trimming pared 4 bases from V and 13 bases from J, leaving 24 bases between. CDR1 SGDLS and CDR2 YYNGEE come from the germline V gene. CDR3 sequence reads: CASSPYPGTEGGQFF. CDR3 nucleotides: TGTGCCAGCAGCCCCTACCCCGGGACAGAGGGAGGACAGTTCTTC.

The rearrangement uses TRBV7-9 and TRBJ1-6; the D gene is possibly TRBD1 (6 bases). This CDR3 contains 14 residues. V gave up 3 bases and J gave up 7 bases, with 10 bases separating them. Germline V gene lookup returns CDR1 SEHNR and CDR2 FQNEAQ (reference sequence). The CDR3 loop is CASSFGQLNSPLHF. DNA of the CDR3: TGTGCCAGCAGCTTTGGACAGTTAAATTCACCCCTCCACTTT.

The CDR3 here is CASRLSTEAFF. In nucleotides, the CDR3 is TGTGCCAGCAGGTTGTCCACTGAAGCTTTCTTT. The chain has TRBV12-3 or TRBV12-4 and TRBJ1-1, with D unresolved. With 6 bases removed from V and 4 bases from J, the gap between germline ends came to 6 bases. CDR3 length: 11 amino acids.

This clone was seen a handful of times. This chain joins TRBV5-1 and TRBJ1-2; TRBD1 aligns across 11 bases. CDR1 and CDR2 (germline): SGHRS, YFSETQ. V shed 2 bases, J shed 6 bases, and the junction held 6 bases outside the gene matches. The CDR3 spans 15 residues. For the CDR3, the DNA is TGCGCCAGCAGCTTAAGGACAGGGGGCGCGGATGGCTACACCTTC. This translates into CASSLRTGGADGYTF.

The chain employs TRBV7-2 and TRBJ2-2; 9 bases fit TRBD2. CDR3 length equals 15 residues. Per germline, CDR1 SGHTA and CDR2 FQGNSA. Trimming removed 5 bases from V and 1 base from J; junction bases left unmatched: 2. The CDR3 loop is CASSLTSGNTGELFF. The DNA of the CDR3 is TGTGCCAGCAGCCTGACTAGCGGGAACACCGGGGAGCTGTTTTTT.

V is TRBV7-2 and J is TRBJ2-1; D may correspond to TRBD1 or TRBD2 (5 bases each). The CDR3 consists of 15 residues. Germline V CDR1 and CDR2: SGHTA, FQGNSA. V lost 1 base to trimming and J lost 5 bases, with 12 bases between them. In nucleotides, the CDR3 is TGTGCCAGCAGCTTAGGTGGGGGTAAACACAATGAGCAGTTCTTC. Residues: CASSLGGGKHNEQFF.

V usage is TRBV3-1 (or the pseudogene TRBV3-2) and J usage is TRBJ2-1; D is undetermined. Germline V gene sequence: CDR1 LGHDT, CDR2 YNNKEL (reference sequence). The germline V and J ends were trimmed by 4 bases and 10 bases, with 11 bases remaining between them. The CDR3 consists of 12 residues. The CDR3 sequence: CASSLNLGEQFF. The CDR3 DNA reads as TGTGCCAGCAGCCTAAACTTGGGGGAGCAGTTCTTC.

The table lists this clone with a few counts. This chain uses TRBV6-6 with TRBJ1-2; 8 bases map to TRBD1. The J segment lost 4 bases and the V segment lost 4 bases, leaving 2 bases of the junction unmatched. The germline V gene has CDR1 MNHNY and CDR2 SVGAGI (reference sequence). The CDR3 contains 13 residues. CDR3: CASSSQGVYGYTF. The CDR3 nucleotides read TGTGCCAGCAGTTCACAGGGGGTCTATGGCTACACCTTC.

CDR3 nucleotides: TGTGCCAGCAGCTTAGATTTTTACGGGGCGCCGACCTTC. Its protein is CASSLDFYGAPTF. The chain is built from TRBV7-2 and TRBJ1-2, with a tentative D call TRBD1 (5 bases). Germline V gives CDR1 SGHTA, CDR2 FQGNSA. V lost 1 base to trimming and J lost 14 bases, with 17 bases between them. The CDR3 sequence is 13 residues long.

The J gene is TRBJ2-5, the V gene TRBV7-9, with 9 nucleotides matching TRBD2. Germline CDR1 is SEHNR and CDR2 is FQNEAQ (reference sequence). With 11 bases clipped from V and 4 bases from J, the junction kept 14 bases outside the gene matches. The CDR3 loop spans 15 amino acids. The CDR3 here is CAVGVAGEGRETQYF. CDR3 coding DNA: TGTGCCGTTGGGGTAGCGGGAGAGGGGCGAGAGACCCAGTACTTC.

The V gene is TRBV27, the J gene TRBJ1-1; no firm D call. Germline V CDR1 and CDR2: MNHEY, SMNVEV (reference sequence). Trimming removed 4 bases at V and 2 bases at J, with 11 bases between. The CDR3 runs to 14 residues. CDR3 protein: CASSSYGPNTEAFF. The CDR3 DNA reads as TGTGCCAGCAGTTCGTATGGGCCCAACACTGAAGCTTTCTTT.

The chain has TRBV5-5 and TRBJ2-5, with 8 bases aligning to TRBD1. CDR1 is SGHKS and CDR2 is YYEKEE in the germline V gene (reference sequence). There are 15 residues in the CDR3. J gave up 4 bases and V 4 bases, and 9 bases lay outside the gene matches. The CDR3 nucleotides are TGTGCCAGCAGCCCGGAATATACAGGGGGAGAGACCCAGTACTTC. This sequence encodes CASSPEYTGGETQYF.

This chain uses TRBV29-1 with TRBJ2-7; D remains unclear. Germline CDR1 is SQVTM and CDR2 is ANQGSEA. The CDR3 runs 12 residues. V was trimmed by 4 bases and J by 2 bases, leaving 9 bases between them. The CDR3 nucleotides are TGCAGCGTTGCGGTCGGGCCCTACGAGCAGTACTTC. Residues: CSVAVGPYEQYF.